This TCR beta chain was captured in a study of STAT5B mutations in CD4+ large granular lymphocyte leukemia. Only in-frame clones appear in the TCRdb table, and some are missing; sequencing was by immunoSEQ multiplex PCR. Of around 30,000 clones listed, around four fifths were seen once; the top ten hold 0.29%. Germline loops: CDR1 SEHNR, CDR2 FQNEAQ (reference sequence). V dropped 3 bases and J dropped 5; count of bases not matched to a gene: 2. The CDR3 has 15 amino acids. J is TRBJ2-1 and V is TRBV7-9; 12 bases are a match to TRBD2. The sequence was collected from a human donor in good health. Sample: CD4+ T cells from blood buffy coats. The DNA of the CDR3 is TGTGCCAGCAGCTTCCCTAGCGGGAGGGACAATGAGCAGTTCTTC. Amino acids: CASSFPSGRDNEQFF.